A selection of T cell receptor beta chains follows, all from one sample in a study of T-cell memory formation after mild COVID-19. TCRdb itself ran the 5' RACE reads through MiXCR, one entry per CDR3 protein. The sample records 550,000 to 700,000 distinct CDR3 sequences, around 16% being singletons. Sequenced sample: PBMCs or a T cell subset sorted from them (not recorded which). These receptor sequences come from an adult woman who had mild COVID-19 (a few samples of this study predate the infection). Cell type and time point are not known. Both conserved end residues are part of each CDR3. The order of the fields is J gene, D gene, clone size, V gene, CDR3 protein, CDR3 DNA. D genes are given only for firm matches. Only some rows state a clone size, as once, few, many or a class for expanded clones.

TRBJ2-2	.	.	TRBV3-1	CASSQGLSALNTGELFF	TGTGCCAGCAGCCAGGGTCTTTCAGCCTTGAACACCGGGGAGCTGTTTTTT
TRBJ2-1	TRBD1	few	TRBV5-5	CASSFYPPGQDYNEQFF	TGTGCCAGCAGCTTTTACCCCCCGGGACAGGATTACAATGAGCAGTTCTTC
TRBJ1-4	TRBD1	few	TRBV5-1	CASSLGQGAQMFF	TGCGCCAGCAGCTTGGGACAGGGGGCCCAAATGTTTTTT
TRBJ2-7	.	few	TRBV7-9	CASSLRGRPLVGEQYF	TGTGCCAGCAGCTTAAGGGGACGGCCGCTGGTCGGGGAGCAGTACTTC
TRBJ1-5	.	few	TRBV24-1	CATKKDSNYSNQPQHF	TGTGCCACCAAAAAAGACAGCAATTATAGCAATCAGCCCCAGCATTTT
TRBJ2-7	.	many	TRBV25-1	CASSDFYEQYF	TGTGCCAGCAGTGACTTCTACGAGCAGTACTTC
TRBJ2-3	.	many	TRBV7-2	CASSPDYLSTDTQYF	TGTGCCAGCAGCCCGGACTACTTAAGCACAGATACGCAGTATTTT
TRBJ2-2	TRBD1	.	TRBV3-1	CASSQGQGASGELFF	TGTGCCAGCAGCCAAGGGCAGGGGGCATCCGGGGAGCTGTTTTTT
TRBJ1-5	.	.	TRBV24-1	CATSDDYGNQPQHF	TGTGCCACCAGTGATGACTATGGCAATCAGCCCCAGCATTTT
TRBJ2-7	.	.	TRBV5-1	CASVEGQGSTYEQYF	TGCGCCAGCGTTGAAGGGCAGGGGTCTACCTACGAGCAGTACTTC
TRBJ1-2	TRBD1	.	TRBV9	CASSVTPAGTDYGYTF	TGTGCCAGCAGCGTAACTCCGGCCGGGACAGACTATGGCTACACCTTC
TRBJ2-1	.	.	TRBV29-1	CSVEVPTHNEQFF	TGCAGCGTTGAAGTTCCTACCCACAATGAGCAGTTCTTC
TRBJ2-1	TRBD1	.	TRBV20-1	CSARDLTGALPNEQFF	TGCAGTGCTAGAGACCTTACAGGGGCTCTGCCCAATGAGCAGTTCTTC
TRBJ2-3	TRBD1	.	TRBV24-1	CATSDPGQGTFTDTQYF	TGTGCCACCAGTGATCCCGGACAGGGGACCTTCACAGATACGCAGTATTTT
TRBJ1-2	TRBD1	once	TRBV2	CASSRQGAPGYGYTF	TGTGCCAGCAGTAGACAGGGGGCCCCTGGCTATGGCTACACCTTC
TRBJ2-5	.	.	TRBV6-5	CASMEGRETQYF	TGTGCCAGCATGGAGGGGCGAGAGACCCAGTACTTC
TRBJ2-1	.	.	TRBV4-1	CASSQDQWLGEQFF	TGCGCCAGCAGCCAAGATCAGTGGCTGGGTGAGCAGTTCTTC
TRBJ2-7	.	few	TRBV6-5	CASSYGTASSYEQYF	TGTGCCAGCAGTTATGGGACGGCTAGCTCCTACGAGCAGTACTTC
TRBJ2-1	TRBD2	few	TRBV9	CASSGTSGGGEQFF	TGTGCCAGCAGTGGGACTAGCGGGGGGGGAGAGCAGTTCTTC
TRBJ2-2	.	.	TRBV7-2	CASSLVGGDVGELFF	TGTGCCAGCAGCTTAGTGGGGGGAGATGTCGGGGAGCTGTTTTTT
TRBJ2-2	.	few	TRBV19	CATEQTTGELFF	TGTGCCACAGAGCAGACCACCGGGGAGCTGTTTTTT
TRBJ2-7	.	few	TRBV2	CASSTPRGYEQYF	TGTGCCAGCAGCACTCCCAGGGGCTACGAGCAGTACTTC
TRBJ1-4	.	few	TRBV2	CASRIEQALNEKLFF	TGTGCCAGCAGGATAGAGCAGGCACTAAATGAAAAACTGTTTTTT
TRBJ2-3	TRBD1	few	TRBV25-1	CASCQGVDTQYF	TGTGCCAGCTGCCAGGGGGTGGATACGCAGTATTTT
TRBJ2-3	TRBD2	few	TRBV27	CASSYLAGVHTDTQYF	TGTGCCAGCAGTTATCTGGCGGGGGTGCACACAGATACGCAGTATTTT
TRBJ2-6	.	few	TRBV20-1	CSAPDSGANVLTF	TGCAGTGCTCCAGACTCTGGGGCCAACGTCCTGACTTTC
TRBJ1-1	.	few	TRBV12-3/TRBV12-4	CASRYKNTEAFF	TGTGCCAGCAGATACAAGAACACTGAAGCTTTCTTT
TRBJ1-2	.	.	TRBV7-9	CASSFPDYGYTF	TGTGCCAGCAGCTTCCCCGACTATGGCTACACCTTC
TRBJ1-6	.	.	TRBV12-3/TRBV12-4	CASSLGTASPLHF	TGTGCCAGCAGTTTAGGGACGGCCTCCCCCCTCCACTTT
TRBJ2-3	TRBD1	.	TRBV5-1	CASSHKYSSGTGFTDTQYF	TGCGCCAGCAGCCATAAGTACTCGTCCGGGACAGGGTTCACAGATACGCAGTATTTT
TRBJ2-2	.	few	TRBV20-1	CSAKRGMNTGELFF	TGCAGTGCCAAACGCGGCATGAACACCGGGGAGCTGTTTTTT
TRBJ2-1	.	few	TRBV29-1	CSVGGDAPPRVLFF	TGCAGCGTTGGGGGGGATGCCCCTCCTAGAGTACTGTTCTTC
TRBJ2-7	.	.	TRBV9	CASSPSSSPYEQYF	TGTGCCAGCAGCCCCTCCAGTTCTCCCTACGAGCAGTACTTC
TRBJ1-3	.	few	TRBV6-5	CASKLTNAGNTIYF	TGTGCCAGCAAGTTAACGAACGCTGGAAACACCATATATTTT
TRBJ1-2	TRBD1	few	TRBV12-3/TRBV12-4	CASSHGTARYGYTF	TGTGCCAGCAGTCATGGGACAGCTCGCTATGGCTACACCTTC
TRBJ1-1	.	.	TRBV4-1	CASSQGSAAEAFF	TGCGCCAGCAGCCAAGGTTCGGCAGCTGAAGCTTTCTTT
TRBJ2-2	.	.	TRBV30	CAWSVYDGELFF	TGTGCCTGGAGTGTCTATGACGGGGAGCTGTTTTTT
TRBJ2-7	TRBD2	.	TRBV28	CASSLLLGLAGTYEQYF	TGTGCCAGCAGTTTACTTCTCGGGCTAGCGGGGACCTACGAGCAGTACTTC